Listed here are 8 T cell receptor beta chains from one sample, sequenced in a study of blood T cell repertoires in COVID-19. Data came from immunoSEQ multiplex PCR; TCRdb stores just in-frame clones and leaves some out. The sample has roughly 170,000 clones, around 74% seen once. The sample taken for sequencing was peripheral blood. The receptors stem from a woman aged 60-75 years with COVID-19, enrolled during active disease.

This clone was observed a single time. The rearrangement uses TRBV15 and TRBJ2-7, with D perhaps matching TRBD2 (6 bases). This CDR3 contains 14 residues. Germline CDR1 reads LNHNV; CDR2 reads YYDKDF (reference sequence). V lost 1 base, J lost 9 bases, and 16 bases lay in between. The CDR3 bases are TGTGCCACCAGCAGAGTTAGGAATCGGAGGGGGCAGTACGTC. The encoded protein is CATSRVRNRRGQYV.

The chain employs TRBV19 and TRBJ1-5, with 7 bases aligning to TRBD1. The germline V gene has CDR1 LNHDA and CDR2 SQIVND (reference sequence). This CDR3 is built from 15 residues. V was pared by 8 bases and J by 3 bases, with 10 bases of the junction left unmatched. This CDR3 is CASRLSGQANQPQHF. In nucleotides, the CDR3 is TGTGCCAGTCGGCTCTCCGGACAGGCCAATCAGCCCCAGCATTTT.

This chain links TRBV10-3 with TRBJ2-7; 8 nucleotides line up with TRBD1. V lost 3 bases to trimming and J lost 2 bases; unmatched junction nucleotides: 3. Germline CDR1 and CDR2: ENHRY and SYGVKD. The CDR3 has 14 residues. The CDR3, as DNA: TGTGCCATCAGTGAAGGGACAGGCACCTACGAGCAGTACTTC. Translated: CAISEGTGTYEQYF.

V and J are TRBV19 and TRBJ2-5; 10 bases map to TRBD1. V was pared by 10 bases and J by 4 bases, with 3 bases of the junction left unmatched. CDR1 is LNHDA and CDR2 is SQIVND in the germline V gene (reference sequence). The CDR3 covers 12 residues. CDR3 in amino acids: CATRDRGETQYF. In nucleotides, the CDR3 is TGTGCCACTCGGGACAGGGGAGAGACCCAGTACTTC. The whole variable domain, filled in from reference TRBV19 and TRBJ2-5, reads DGGITQSPKYLFRKEGQNVTLSCEQNLNHDAMYWYRQDPGQGLRLIYYSQIVNDFQKGDIAEGYSVSREKKESFPLTVTSAQKNPTAFYLCATRDRGETQYFGPGTRLLVL.

The CDR3 DNA is TGTGCCAGCAGCCAAGTGGGAGCGGGGGCGCAAGAGACCCAGTACTTC. Translating gives CASSQVGAGAQETQYF. This sequence joins TRBV14 and TRBJ2-5; TRBD2 aligns across 8 bases. This CDR3 is 16 amino acids long. With V trimmed by 1 base and J by 2 bases, 6 bases remained unmatched. CDR1 SGHDN and CDR2 FVKESK come from the germline V gene.

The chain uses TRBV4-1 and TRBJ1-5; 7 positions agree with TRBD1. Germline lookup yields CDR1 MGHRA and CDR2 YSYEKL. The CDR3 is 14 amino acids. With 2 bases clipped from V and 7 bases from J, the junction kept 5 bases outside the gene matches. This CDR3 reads CASSQIQGWQPQHF. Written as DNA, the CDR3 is TGCGCCAGCAGCCAAATACAGGGGTGGCAGCCCCAGCATTTT.

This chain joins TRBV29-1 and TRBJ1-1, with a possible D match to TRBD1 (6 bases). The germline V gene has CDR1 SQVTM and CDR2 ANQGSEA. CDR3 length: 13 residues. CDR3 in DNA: TGCAGTGTTCTGATACAGGGCTACACTGAAGCTTTCTTT. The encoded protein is CSVLIQGYTEAFF.

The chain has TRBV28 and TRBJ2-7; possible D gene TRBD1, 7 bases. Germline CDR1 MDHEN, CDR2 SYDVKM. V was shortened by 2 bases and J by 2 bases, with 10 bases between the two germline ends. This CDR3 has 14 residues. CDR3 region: CASSLGGTAYEQYV. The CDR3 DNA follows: TGTGCCAGCAGTTTAGGGGGGACAGCCTACGAGCAGTACGTC.